The present T cell receptor beta chain was sequenced within a study of T cell repertoires in cytomegalovirus infection. On the study more broadly: The study used recently identified HLA-C-restricted and well-studied HLA-B-restricted CMV epitopes. In public TCR beta signatures, there were indications of both CMV infection and matching HLA type.

Per germline, CDR1 SGHKS and CDR2 YYEKEE (reference sequence). The CDR3 contains 15 residues. V was clipped by 2 bases and J by 5 bases, with 14 bases between them. Study conclusions and caveats: CMV-specific TCR beta clonotypes restricted by HLA-C dominated the ex vivo response. Based on cumulative public TCR beta family frequency, carriers of CMV plus the relevant HLA were identified.

MiXCR, applied by TCRdb to the reads, yields one record per CDR3 protein. This table holds about 280,000 distinct CDR3 sequences, less than 25% found once. This clonotype was counted ten times or more. No antigen is known for it. The TCR sequence derives from a human donor in good health (CMV status not recorded). Some clones in this sample may be carry-over from other donors' samples. The sequences come from cultured PBMCs, collected from culture after CMV antigen stimulation. This chain connects TRBV5-5 to TRBJ2-1; TRBD1 might be the D (5 bases). CDR3 sequence reads: CASSFHLDSNNEQFF. The CDR3 DNA follows: TGTGCCAGCAGCTTCCACTTAGACAGCAACAATGAGCAGTTCTTC.